The next 17 T cell receptor beta chains were all read from a single sample in a study of blood T cell repertoires in COVID-19. Repertoires were generated with immunoSEQ multiplex PCR, while TCRdb's copy carries only in-frame clones and drops some. The sample holds 150,000 to 200,000 clones; roughly nine tenths are singletons and the top ten take around 4%. Sequenced input: peripheral blood. The receptors here all came from a woman aged 70-85 years with acute or convalescent COVID-19.

The rearrangement links TRBV7-2 to TRBJ1-1, with a tentative D call TRBD1 (6 bases). CDR3 length equals 15 residues. Trimming removed 1 base from V and 2 bases from J, with 11 bases in between. Per germline, CDR1 SGHTA and CDR2 FQGNSA. The CDR3 loop reads CASSLVGGGNTEAFF. DNA of the CDR3: TGTGCCAGCAGCTTAGTTGGGGGGGGCAACACTGAAGCTTTCTTT.

The rearrangement links TRBV5-6 to TRBJ2-7, with 7 bases lining up with TRBD2. V shed 4 bases, J shed 3 bases, and the junction held 7 bases outside the gene matches. The CDR3 extends over 14 amino acids. Germline CDR1 is SGHDT and CDR2 is YYEEEE. The CDR3 here is CASSSAGTNYEQYF. The CDR3 DNA reads TGTGCCAGCAGCAGTGCCGGGACTAACTACGAGCAGTACTTC.

This chain connects TRBV30 to TRBJ1-1; D might be TRBD1 (5 bases). V dropped 1 base and J dropped 1 base, with 13 bases sitting between them. The germline gives CDR1 GTSNPN, CDR2 SVGIG (reference sequence). This CDR3 has 15 residues. CDR3 protein: CAWSALRAANTEAFF. The DNA of the CDR3 is TGTGCCTGGAGTGCCCTCAGGGCCGCGAACACTGAAGCTTTCTTT.

The chain carries TRBV11-2 and TRBJ2-5; D gene uncertain. Trimming cost V 5 bases and J 2 bases, with 21 bases left between them. This CDR3 spans 17 amino acids. Germline V CDR1 and CDR2: SGHAT, FQNNGV. The CDR3 coding sequence is TGTGCCAGCAGCCCCCCGTGGCACACAAGTCGTCAAGAGACCCAGTACTTC. It specifies CASSPPWHTSRQETQYF. The variable domain in full, completed from reference TRBV11-2 and TRBJ2-5, reads EAGVAQSPRYKIIEKRQSVAFWCNPISGHATLYWYQQILGQGPKLLIQFQNNGVVDDSQLPKDRFSAERLKGVDSTLKIQPAKLEDSAVYLCASSPPWHTSRQETQYFGPGTRLLVL.

This sequence joins TRBV7-8 and TRBJ1-1, with 9 bases matching TRBD1. Trimming removed 6 bases from V and 8 bases from J; junction bases left unmatched: 4. CDR3 length: 12 residues. Germline CDR1 and CDR2: SGHVS and FQNEAQ. The CDR3 DNA reads as TGTGCCAGCAGACCACAGGGGGCAGAAGCTTTCTTT. Translating gives CASRPQGAEAFF. Filled out from reference TRBV7-8 and TRBJ1-1, the complete variable domain reads GAGVSQSPRYKVAKRGQDVALRCDPISGHVSLFWYQQALGQGPEFLTYFQNEAQLDKSGLPSDRFFAERPEGSVSTLKIQRTQQEDSAVYLCASRPQGAEAFFGQGTRLTVV.

The genes are TRBV5-4 and TRBJ1-6, with unresolved D. The CDR3 consists of 14 residues. V gave up 1 base and J gave up 5 bases, with 7 bases separating them. Germline values: CDR1 SGHNT, CDR2 YYREEE (reference sequence). The CDR3 DNA follows: TGTGCCAGCAGCTTGCCGGGGAATAATTCACCCCTCCACTTT. Translated: CASSLPGNNSPLHF.

The chain combines TRBV12-3 or TRBV12-4 with TRBJ1-4; 7 bases line up with TRBD1. This CDR3 comprises 13 residues. Losses at the gene ends were 8 bases for V and 3 bases for J; bases not matched to a gene: 3. CDR3 in amino acids: CASGGTANEKLFF. The CDR3 DNA follows: TGTGCCAGCGGCGGGACAGCTAATGAAAAACTGTTTTTT.

This chain joins TRBV24-1 and TRBJ2-2; D call uncertain. V lost 2 bases and J 6 bases, leaving 9 bases between the germline ends. The CDR3 loop spans 14 amino acids. Germline CDR1 KGHDR, CDR2 SFDVKD. CDR3 coding DNA: TGTGCCACCAGTGATTGGCAGGTGGCCGGGGAGCTGTTTTTT. This codes for CATSDWQVAGELFF.

J is TRBJ2-2 and V is TRBV5-1; the D is unclear. The V gene lost 0 bases and the J gene lost 0 bases, with 9 bases spanning the gap. There are 16 residues in the CDR3. Germline V lookup: CDR1 SGHRS, CDR2 YFSETQ. The DNA of the CDR3 is TGCGCCAGCAGCTTGGGGGCAGACGCGAACACCGGGGAGCTGTTTTTT. This codes for CASSLGADANTGELFF.

A single count supports this clone. The chain has TRBV19 and TRBJ1-1, with 7 bases aligning to TRBD1. The germline gives CDR1 LNHDA, CDR2 SQIVND (reference sequence). The CDR3 covers 14 residues. The V and J ends lost 7 bases and 0 bases, in that order; junction bases with no gene match: 5. The CDR3 loop reads CASTPGGLNTEAFF. The CDR3, as DNA: TGTGCCAGTACCCCAGGGGGACTGAACACTGAAGCTTTCTTT.

The chain has TRBV6-6 and TRBJ1-5, with a weak D call TRBD1 (5 bases). Germline loops: CDR1 MNHNY, CDR2 SVGAGI (reference sequence). There are 16 residues in the CDR3. V was shortened by 0 bases and J by 1 base, with 10 bases between the two germline ends. The CDR3 coding sequence is TGTGCCAGCAGTTACTCCTGGCAGGGAAGCAATCAGCCCCAGCATTTT. Translation gives CASSYSWQGSNQPQHF.

This clone was seen once. This sequence joins TRBV4-3 and TRBJ2-3, with 7 bases matching TRBD2. This CDR3 has 15 residues. V was clipped by 1 base and J by 2 bases; unmatched bases: 3. Germline values: CDR1 LGHNA, CDR2 YSLEER. CDR3 nucleotide sequence: TGCGCCAGCAGCCAAGGCGGGGGACTCACAGATACGCAGTATTTT. This translates into CASSQGGGLTDTQYF.

The sample holds a few counts of this clone. V gene TRBV28 combines with J gene TRBJ1-2; maybe TRBD1 (5 bases). The CDR3 contains 16 residues. The ends were cut back, 6 bases at V and 4 bases at J, with 21 bases in the middle. The germline V gene encodes CDR1 MDHEN and CDR2 SYDVKM. The CDR3: CASSSPPIAGSYGYTF. CDR3 coding DNA: TGTGCCAGCAGCTCCCCTCCTATAGCAGGGTCCTATGGCTACACCTTC.

The chain is built from TRBV5-1 and TRBJ2-1, with D perhaps TRBD2 (5 bases). Trimming pared 2 bases from V and 0 bases from J, leaving 15 bases between. CDR1 is SGHRS, CDR2 YFSETQ, per germline. This CDR3 has 17 residues. CDR3 amino acids: CASSLPAGGSSYNEQFF. Here the CDR3 DNA reads TGCGCCAGCAGCTTACCGGCGGGCGGGTCCTCCTACAATGAGCAGTTCTTC.

CDR3 DNA: TGTGCCAGCAGACAGAACTCTGGAAACACCATATATTTT. This gives the protein CASRQNSGNTIYF. The V and J genes are TRBV25-1 and TRBJ1-3; D gene uncertain. CDR3 length equals 13 residues. Deletions cut 6 bases from V and 0 bases from J, with 6 bases between. Germline V gene sequence: CDR1 MGHDK, CDR2 SYGVNS.

This clone has just one count. This rearrangement joins TRBV10-3 to TRBJ2-1, with 7 positions matching TRBD2. Germline V gene lookup returns CDR1 ENHRY and CDR2 SYGVKD. V dropped 4 bases and J dropped 0; count of bases not matched to a gene: 15. The CDR3 spans 19 residues. This chain's CDR3 is CAISGPAWAGRNSYNEQFF. In DNA, the CDR3 is TGTGCCATCAGTGGCCCAGCTTGGGCCGGGAGGAACTCCTACAATGAGCAGTTCTTC.

The chain carries TRBV9 and TRBJ2-2; TRBD1 might be the D (6 bases). CDR1 is SGDLS and CDR2 is YYNGEE in the germline V gene. The CDR3 consists of 16 residues. Trimming stripped 3 bases from V and 1 base from J, with 13 bases between. The DNA for the CDR3 is TGTGCCAGCAGCGCGCCCAGACAGGAGAACACCGGGGAGCTGTTTTTT. Translation: CASSAPRQENTGELFF.